A selection of T cell receptor beta chains follows, all from one sample in a study of blood T cell repertoires in COVID-19. TCRdb's table, derived via immunoSEQ multiplex PCR, lists solely in-frame clones and lacks some. The sample lists about 200,000 clones, around 85% occurring once. What was sequenced was PBMCs or T cells enriched from blood (not recorded which). All receptors come from a man aged 35 to 55 who had recovered from COVID-19. Both conserved end residues are part of each CDR3. The order of the fields is D gene, clone size, V gene, J gene, CDR3 DNA, CDR3 protein. The D gene is left open where the match is weak. Some rows have no size entry. The others give once, few or many, or a class for an expanded clone.

d_gene: TRBD2; abundance: .; v_gene: TRBV6-1; j_gene: TRBJ2-5; CDR3nt: TGTGCCAGCAGTGAATGGGGGGGACAAGAGACCCAGTACTTC; CDR3aa: CASSEWGGQETQYF
d_gene: TRBD1; abundance: .; v_gene: TRBV6-5; j_gene: TRBJ1-1; CDR3nt: TGTGCCAGCAGTCCGGGACAGGGGACTGAAGCTTTCTTT; CDR3aa: CASSPGQGTEAFF
d_gene: TRBD2; abundance: .; v_gene: TRBV3-1/TRBV3-2; j_gene: TRBJ2-1; CDR3nt: TGTGCCAGCAGCACTAGCGGGAGATCCTACAATGAGCAGTTCTTC; CDR3aa: CASSTSGRSYNEQFF
d_gene: .; abundance: .; v_gene: TRBV27; j_gene: TRBJ2-7; CDR3nt: TGTGCCAGCAGTTTATATCAGGGCAGCTACGAGCAGTACTTC; CDR3aa: CASSLYQGSYEQYF
d_gene: TRBD2; abundance: once; v_gene: TRBV7-2; j_gene: TRBJ2-5; CDR3nt: TGTGCCAGCAGCTTAGGTCTAGCGGGCCAAGAGACCCAGTACTTC; CDR3aa: CASSLGLAGQETQYF
d_gene: TRBD1; abundance: .; v_gene: TRBV5-1; j_gene: TRBJ2-7; CDR3nt: TGCGCCAGCAGCTTAATCCAGGGGGCAGGCGAGCAGTACTTC; CDR3aa: CASSLIQGAGEQYF
d_gene: TRBD1; abundance: .; v_gene: TRBV5-4; j_gene: TRBJ2-7; CDR3nt: TGTGCCAGCGGACGGGACAGGGTTATCCACGAGCAGTACTTC; CDR3aa: CASGRDRVIHEQYF
d_gene: .; abundance: few; v_gene: TRBV28; j_gene: TRBJ1-6; CDR3nt: TGTGCCAGCAGTCAGCCGAGGACAGAAACTAATTCACCCCTCCACTTT; CDR3aa: CASSQPRTETNSPLHF
d_gene: .; abundance: .; v_gene: TRBV2; j_gene: TRBJ1-4; CDR3nt: TGTGCCAGCACGGGGGATGGAAGAAAACTGTTTTTT; CDR3aa: CASTGDGRKLFF
d_gene: TRBD2; abundance: .; v_gene: TRBV9; j_gene: TRBJ2-5; CDR3nt: TGTGCCAGCAGCGTGGCTAGCGGCCAAGAGACCCAGTACTTC; CDR3aa: CASSVASGQETQYF
d_gene: .; abundance: .; v_gene: TRBV4-1; j_gene: TRBJ2-4; CDR3nt: TGCGCCAGCAGCCAATCCCCCGTAGCCAAAAACATTCAGTACTTC; CDR3aa: CASSQSPVAKNIQYF
d_gene: .; abundance: once; v_gene: TRBV18; j_gene: TRBJ2-5; CDR3nt: TGTGCCAGCTCACCATACAGTGGCAATGCCTTGCTGCGCCAAGAGACCCAGTACTTC; CDR3aa: CASSPYSGNALLRQETQYF
d_gene: TRBD2; abundance: .; v_gene: TRBV3-1/TRBV3-2; j_gene: TRBJ2-3; CDR3nt: TGTGCCAGCAGCCAAGGGGCGGGGAGGGCCGCAGATACGCAGTATTTT; CDR3aa: CASSQGAGRAADTQYF
d_gene: TRBD2; abundance: .; v_gene: TRBV18; j_gene: TRBJ2-1; CDR3nt: TGTGCCAGCTCCCATGATAGCGGGAGGGGTTTATACAATGAGCAGTTCTTC; CDR3aa: CASSHDSGRGLYNEQFF
d_gene: .; abundance: .; v_gene: TRBV30; j_gene: TRBJ1-5; CDR3nt: TGTGCCGGACAGTGGGAATCGGGCAATCAGCCCCAGCATTTT; CDR3aa: CAGQWESGNQPQHF
d_gene: TRBD1; abundance: .; v_gene: TRBV6-5; j_gene: TRBJ1-1; CDR3nt: TGTGCCAGCAGCCCGACAGGGGGCATGAAGGCTGAAGCTTTCTTT; CDR3aa: CASSPTGGMKAEAFF
d_gene: .; abundance: .; v_gene: TRBV5-5; j_gene: TRBJ2-7; CDR3nt: TGTGCCAGCAGCTTGGGACAGCTATCCTACGAGCAGTACTTC; CDR3aa: CASSLGQLSYEQYF
d_gene: TRBD1; abundance: .; v_gene: TRBV4-2; j_gene: TRBJ2-1; CDR3nt: TGTGCCAGCAGCCTCCGGGACAGGGGGGCCTATGAGCAGTTCTTC; CDR3aa: CASSLRDRGAYEQFF
d_gene: TRBD2; abundance: many; v_gene: TRBV3-1/TRBV3-2; j_gene: TRBJ2-7; CDR3nt: TGTGCCAGCAGCCGCGCCGGGACTAGGGAGAACGAGCAGTACTTC; CDR3aa: CASSRAGTRENEQYF
d_gene: TRBD1; abundance: .; v_gene: TRBV11-2; j_gene: TRBJ1-1; CDR3nt: TGTGCCAGCAGCCTGGGACAGGGGGTTGAAGCTTTCTTT; CDR3aa: CASSLGQGVEAFF